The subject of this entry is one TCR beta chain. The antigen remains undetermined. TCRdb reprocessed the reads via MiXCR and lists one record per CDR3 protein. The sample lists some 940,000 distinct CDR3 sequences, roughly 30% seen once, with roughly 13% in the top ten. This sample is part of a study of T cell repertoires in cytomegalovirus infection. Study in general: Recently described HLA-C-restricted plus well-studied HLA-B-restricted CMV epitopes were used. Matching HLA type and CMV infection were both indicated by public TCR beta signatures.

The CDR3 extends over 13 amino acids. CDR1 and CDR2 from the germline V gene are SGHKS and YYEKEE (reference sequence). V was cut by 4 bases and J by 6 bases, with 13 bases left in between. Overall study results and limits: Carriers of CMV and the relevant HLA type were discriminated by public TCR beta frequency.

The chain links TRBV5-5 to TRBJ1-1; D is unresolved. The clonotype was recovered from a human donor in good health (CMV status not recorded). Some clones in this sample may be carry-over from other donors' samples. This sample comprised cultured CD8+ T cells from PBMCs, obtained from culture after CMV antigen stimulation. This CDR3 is CASSPSAIAEAFF. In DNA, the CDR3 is TGTGCCAGCAGCCCGAGCGCAATAGCTGAAGCTTTCTTT.